Included here is one T cell receptor beta chain sequence, with context. The antigen this receptor binds is unknown. There are no base qualities to consult, and no much larger clone falls within one base. These data belong to a study of T cell repertoires in cytomegalovirus infection (dated by TCRdb to 2018 to 2020). As for the study more broadly: Donor HLA type was relevant to the analysis, because carriage of CMV infection together with the matching HLA type was indicated by public TCR beta signatures.

For CDR1 and CDR2, the germline V gene lists SNHLY and FYNNEI. Reading from cysteine to phenylalanine, the CDR3 counts 14 amino acids. Kept here is only the CDR3 DNA, which spans 42 bases and is read in frame from base 1. Trimming at the junction amounts to 5 bases on V and 9 bases on J, and the germline ends lie 17 bases apart. What the research found in general, with its limitations: In both this cohort and an independent cohort of several hundred donors, the cumulative frequency of public TCR beta family members distinguished carriers of CMV infection plus the relevant HLA type. The ex vivo response was dominated by HLA-C-restricted CMV-specific TCR beta clonotypes, which also provided the single most frequent clonotype in two of eight donors.

For sequencing, an Illumina HiSeq 1500 was employed. Using fastp trimming at Q25 and MiXCR clonotype assembly, TCRdb reanalyzed the public sequencing data and kept in-frame beta chains. Each CDR3 protein appears once, grouped with its most common genes and DNA. A total of about 130,000 distinct CDR3 sequences appear in this sample, about 24% of them only once. Together, the top ten hold about 37% of the sample. The specimen sequenced was PBMCs, sequenced either directly or after in vitro stimulation (not recorded which). The clonotype was recovered from a human donor in good health (CMV status not recorded). Some clones in this sample may be carry-over from other donors' samples. This chain is built from TRBV2 and TRBJ1-5; no D gene is confidently identified. CDR3 reads: CASSTDGTGMPQHF. The DNA reads as follows: TGTGCCAGCAGTACCGACGGAACGGGTATGCCCCAGCATTTT.